These 14 T cell receptor beta chains were sequenced from one sample in a study of PD-L1 blockade in urothelial cancer (dated by TCRdb to the late 2010s). Library generation was performed with the immunoSEQ multiplex PCR assay. Not all clones reach the TCRdb copy of this immuneACCESS table, which keeps in-frame sequences only. Checked studies attribute under half of the gap to unresolved V genes and leave the rest unexplained. The sample records about 87,000 clones, around 84% of which are singletons. The ten largest clonotypes hold around 1.9% of the sample. The sample's time point label is to be understood as: pretreatment peripheral blood. Sequenced here: PBMCs, sampled around atezolizumab (anti-PD-L1) treatment. The receptors were gathered from a man aged 60 to 69 with urothelial cancer.

The chain is built from TRBV11-2 and TRBJ2-5; tentative D call: TRBD2 (5 bases). CDR1 SGHAT and CDR2 FQNNGV come from the germline V gene. The CDR3 has 13 residues. Trimming removed 7 bases at V and 5 bases at J, with 14 bases between. In nucleotides, the CDR3 is TGTGCCAGCACCTCATTTACGGGGGAGACCCAGTACTTC. Protein: CASTSFTGETQYF. Supplemented by reference TRBV11-2 and TRBJ2-5, the full variable domain reads EAGVAQSPRYKIIEKRQSVAFWCNPISGHATLYWYQQILGQGPKLLIQFQNNGVVDDSQLPKDRFSAERLKGVDSTLKIQPAKLEDSAVYLCASTSFTGETQYFGPGTRLLVL.

The V and J genes are TRBV6-1 and TRBJ2-7; perhaps TRBD2 as D (5 bases). The CDR3 is made up of 14 amino acids. Germline lookup yields CDR1 MNHNS and CDR2 SASEGT. V was trimmed by 7 bases and J by 2 bases, leaving 15 bases between them. CDR3 amino acids: CASTEGRTAYEQYF. The CDR3 DNA reads TGTGCCAGCACTGAGGGCCGTACAGCCTACGAGCAGTACTTC.

In nucleotides, the CDR3 is TGTGCCAGCAGCCAAATCGGGGGGAGGGATACGCAGTATTTT. Its translation is CASSQIGGRDTQYF. The V call is TRBV7-3, the J call TRBJ2-3; 7 nucleotides align to TRBD2. Trimming removed 5 bases from V and 6 bases from J; junction bases left unmatched: 8. Germline V gene data show CDR1 as SGHTA and CDR2 as FQGTGA. The CDR3 sequence is 14 residues long.

This clone was recorded a few times. CDR3 region: CASSIQPEAGGYNEQFF. CDR3 in DNA: TGTGCCAGTAGTATTCAGCCGGAAGCGGGGGGATACAATGAGCAGTTCTTC. The chain carries TRBV19 and TRBJ2-1; the match to TRBD2 covers 9 bases. Germline assignment: CDR1 LNHDA and CDR2 SQIVND (reference sequence). V shed 3 bases and J 4 bases; nucleotides not matched to a gene: 10. This CDR3 is built from 17 residues.

V gene TRBV7-9 combines with J gene TRBJ2-6, with a tentative D call TRBD2 (5 bases). Trimming cost V 5 bases and J 2 bases, with 10 bases left between them. The CDR3 length is 15 residues. Germline lookup yields CDR1 SEHNR and CDR2 FQNEAQ (reference sequence). CDR3 in amino acids: CASSPEGPGANVLTF. The CDR3, as DNA: TGTGCCAGCAGCCCCGAGGGCCCTGGGGCCAACGTCCTGACTTTC.

The chain couples TRBV4-1 to TRBJ2-1; TRBD2 matches 9 bases. J was trimmed by 7 bases and V by 3 bases; bases with no gene match: 7. The CDR3 is 15 residues long. In germline, CDR1 is MGHRA, CDR2 YSYEKL. The chain's CDR3 is CASSQLGTSSNEQFF. CDR3 nucleotides: TGCGCCAGCAGCCAGCTCGGGACTAGCTCGAATGAGCAGTTCTTC.

This chain joins TRBV19 and TRBJ2-7, with 9 nucleotides matching TRBD1. The CDR3 is made up of 15 amino acids. CDR1 LNHDA and CDR2 SQIVND come from the germline V gene (reference sequence). Losses at the gene ends were 3 bases for V and 3 bases for J; bases not matched to a gene: 6. The CDR3 DNA sequence: TGTGCCAGTAGTATTTCCGGGACAGGGATCTACGAGCAGTACTTC. It codes for CASSISGTGIYEQYF.

The chain is built from TRBV4-3 and TRBJ2-1; 10 positions agree with TRBD2. The CDR3 loop spans 20 amino acids. V dropped 3 bases and J dropped 5; count of bases not matched to a gene: 19. Germline-derived CDR1 and CDR2 are LGHNA and YSLEER. The CDR3 coding sequence is TGCGCCAGCAGCCAGAGCGTACTAGGATTGACAGCGGGAGGGCACAATGAGCAGTTCTTC. Encoded protein: CASSQSVLGLTAGGHNEQFF.

The count of this clone is one. The chain joins TRBV7-9 to TRBJ2-1; 10 nucleotides match TRBD2. Per the germline V gene, CDR1 is SEHNR and CDR2 is FQNEAQ (reference sequence). The V and J ends lost 0 bases and 6 bases, in that order; junction bases with no gene match: 5. This CDR3 contains 16 residues. CDR3 in amino acids: CASSLAWLAGANEQFF. The CDR3 DNA reads as TGTGCCAGCAGCTTAGCGTGGCTAGCGGGGGCCAATGAGCAGTTCTTC.

This sequence joins TRBV2 and TRBJ1-2; unclear D gene. CDR1 SNHLY and CDR2 FYNNEI come from the germline V gene. CDR3 length: 13 amino acids. V lost 0 bases to trimming and J lost 5 bases, with 7 bases between them. CDR3 loop: CASSEARAYGYTF. In nucleotides, the CDR3 is TGTGCCAGCAGTGAAGCGCGAGCTTATGGCTACACCTTC.

This clone has more than one count but fewer than ten. CDR3: CASSELAGGYTEAFF. The CDR3 DNA reads as TGTGCCAGCAGTGAACTGGCAGGGGGTTATACTGAAGCTTTCTTT. The chain employs TRBV6-1 and TRBJ1-1; 7 positions match TRBD1. From germline, CDR1 is MNHNS and CDR2 SASEGT. The CDR3 runs to 15 residues. Germline trimming cut 2 bases from V and 5 bases from J; bases unmatched to any gene: 8.

The chain combines TRBV5-1 with TRBJ2-1; maybe TRBD2 (6 bases). The germline V gene has CDR1 SGHRS and CDR2 YFSETQ. With 4 bases removed from V and 9 bases from J, the gap between germline ends came to 17 bases. This CDR3 spans 14 amino acids. Here the CDR3 reads CASSPTSLGGEQFF. CDR3 DNA sequence: TGCGCCAGCAGCCCTACCTCCTTGGGGGGTGAGCAGTTCTTC.

This clone was counted only a few times. This chain joins TRBV12-5 and TRBJ1-2, with D perhaps matching TRBD1 (5 bases). Per germline, CDR1 LGHNT and CDR2 FRNRAP. The CDR3 runs 13 residues. The germline V and J ends were trimmed by 3 bases and 6 bases, with 11 bases remaining between them. CDR3 amino acids: CASGFFGGNGYTF. The DNA for the CDR3 is TGTGCTAGTGGTTTTTTCGGGGGGAATGGCTACACCTTC. Variable domain in full (rest from reference TRBV12-5 and TRBJ1-2): DARVTQTPRHKVTEMGQEVTMRCQPILGHNTVFWYRQTMMQGLELLAYFRNRAPLDDSGMPKDRFSAEMPDATLATLKIQPSEPRDSAVYFCASGFFGGNGYTFGSGTRLTVV.

The CDR3 nucleotides read TGTGCCAGCAGCTCATCTAGCGGGAGGGTTTTAGATGAGCAGTTCTTC. Its translation is CASSSSSGRVLDEQFF. The chain joins TRBV7-2 to TRBJ2-1, with 12 bases aligning to TRBD2. Unmatched junction bases numbered 9, after V lost 4 bases and J lost 8 bases. The CDR3 length is 16 residues. Germline V lookup: CDR1 SGHTA, CDR2 FQGNSA.